This entry describes one T cell receptor (beta chain). Its antigen is not identified. These data come from a study of shared clonotypes between healthy human individuals. Study-level background: Three CD4 naive, three CD4 memory, two CD8 naive and one CD8 memory plate were used per donor.

Per the original data handling: Junction-only sequences produced by ImmunoSEQ had no quality scores, so filtering differed. Generated by immunoSEQ multiplex PCR, the TCRdb table keeps only in-frame clones and is missing some. V, J and clone size were drawn from that table, and D and trimming were deduced from the DNA. There are a few hundred thousand clones in the sample; about 69% occur only once, and approximately 10% lies in the top ten. Study outcomes and limitations: Investigators expected sequencing depth to affect clonotype sharing among donors. Generally, naive subsets came out with larger estimated richness than memory subsets.

Sample: memory CD4+ T cells sorted from blood. As to subset: CD45RA-negative fraction. The receptor was derived from a man aged 25-45 years in good health.

CDR3 in amino acids: CASSIPRGGITYNEQFF. DNA for the CDR3: TGTGCCAGCAGCATTCCCCGCGGGGGAATTACCTACAATGAGCAGTTCTTC. V and J are TRBV21-1 and TRBJ2-1; TRBD2, the D gene given by the table, was not confirmed from the DNA. TRBV21-1 is designated a pseudogene. This CDR3 has 17 residues.